These 31 T cell receptor beta chains were all obtained from the same sample, sequenced in a study of metastatic and nonmetastatic thyroid tumors. No patient had received any treatment before thyroid surgery. TCRdb ran MiXCR on the PCR reads. Of 40,000 to 50,000 clones in the sample, about 4% were seen once. Source material: blood. The receptors derive from a female donor with papillary thyroid cancer or a benign thyroid nodule (not recorded which). Some clones in this sample may be carry-over from other donors' samples.

The sample holds many counts of this clone. This clone may be a read error of a much larger clone one base away. V usage is TRBV7-2 and J usage is TRBJ1-2, with D unresolved. The CDR3 consists of 15 residues. V dropped 1 base and J dropped 7 bases, with 16 bases sitting between them. Germline CDR1 and CDR2: SGHTA and FQGNSA. The CDR3 sequence is CASSLVRAAVCGYTF. CDR3 nucleotides: TGTGCCAGCAGCTTAGTCCGAGCAGCGGTCTGTGGCTACACCTTC.

The rearrangement joins TRBV30 to TRBJ2-2; D possibly uses TRBD1 or TRBD2 (5 bases each). This CDR3 spans 14 amino acids. Trimming took 8 bases from V and 5 from J, leaving 18 bases between them. In germline, CDR1 is GTSNPN, CDR2 SVGIG (reference sequence). CDR3 coding DNA: TGTGCCACATCAGGGACCGCGCAGACCGGGGAGCTGTTTTTT. It encodes CATSGTAQTGELFF.

This clone was counted at least ten times. This rearrangement joins TRBV6-1 to TRBJ2-5; TRBD1 agrees at 9 bases. Germline V lookup: CDR1 MNHNS, CDR2 SASEGT. Germline trimming cut 6 bases from V and 2 bases from J; bases unmatched to any gene: 7. The CDR3 has 15 amino acids. The CDR3 nucleotides are TGTGCCAGCAGGCGGGACAGGGTAGGGCAAGAGACCCAGTACTTC. Its protein product is CASRRDRVGQETQYF.

In this sample, this clone turned up many times. One base away lies a much larger clone, so this may be a sequencing read error. The V call is TRBV20-1, the J call TRBJ2-1; TRBD2 is a possible D gene (6 bases). This CDR3 contains 15 residues. CDR1 is DFQATT and CDR2 is SNEGSKA in the germline V gene (reference sequence). The CDR3 loop is CSASARESSYNEQLF. The DNA of the CDR3 is TGCAGTGCTAGTGCTCGGGAGAGCTCCTACAATGAGCAGCTCTTC.

This clone is labeled as medium-sized. The V gene is TRBV6-1, the J gene TRBJ2-3; a weak D match, TRBD2 (6 bases). The CDR3 runs to 16 residues. The ends were cut back, 0 bases at V and 3 bases at J, with 13 bases in the middle. Germline loops: CDR1 MNHNS, CDR2 SASEGT. CDR3 bases: TGTGCCAGCAGTGAAGCAGGAGGAGGGAGTACAGATACGCAGTATTTT. Protein product: CASSEAGGGSTDTQYF.

There are many counts of this clone. The rearrangement links TRBV5-6 to TRBJ1-2, with D tentatively TRBD1 (6 bases). The V end lost 5 bases, the J end lost 0 bases, and 14 bases lay between the germline ends. Germline-derived CDR1 and CDR2 are SGHDT and YYEEEE. The CDR3 length is 15 residues. For the CDR3, the DNA is TGTGCCAGCAGTTCGGGGACAACCACTAACTATGGCTACACCTTC. Its protein is CASSSGTTTNYGYTF. Full variable domain (outside the CDR3, taken from reference TRBV5-6 and TRBJ1-2): DAGVTQSPTHLIKTRGQQVTLRCSPKSGHDTVSWYQQALGQGPQFIFQYYEEEERQRGNFPDRFSGHQFPNYSSELNVNALLLGDSALYLCASSSGTTTNYGYTFGSGTRLTVV.

This chain links TRBV6-1 with TRBJ1-3, with D perhaps matching TRBD1 (5 bases). Germline V lookup: CDR1 MNHNS, CDR2 SASEGT. This CDR3 has 15 amino acids. Trimming left V 7 bases short and J 0 bases short, with 13 bases between. The CDR3 here is CASNPTGISGNTIYF. The CDR3 nucleotides read TGTGCCAGCAACCCTACAGGAATCTCTGGAAACACCATATATTTT.

In its sample, this clone was seen a few times. J is TRBJ2-3 and V is TRBV5-1; no firm D call. V lost 4 bases and J 5 bases, leaving 17 bases between the germline ends. From germline, CDR1 is SGHRS and CDR2 YFSETQ. The CDR3 consists of 15 residues. The CDR3 nucleotides are TGCGCCAGCAGCCTAGAGGTCCCCACGGTAGATACGCAGTATTTT. Its translation: CASSLEVPTVDTQYF.

This clone was counted between two and nine times. CDR3 in DNA: TGCAGTGCTAAAAAGCGGACAGAGGTTGTATTGACGCAGTATTTT. Residues: CSAKKRTEVVLTQYF. This sequence joins TRBV20-1 and TRBJ2-3, with D perhaps TRBD1 (6 bases). Trimming removed 4 bases from V and 9 bases from J, with 23 bases in between. This CDR3 region has 15 residues. CDR1 is DFQATT, CDR2 SNEGSKA, per germline (reference sequence).

By its share, this clone is medium-sized. The chain carries TRBV6-1 and TRBJ1-5; TRBD1 aligns across 7 bases. Germline loops: CDR1 MNHNS, CDR2 SASEGT. The V gene end was trimmed by 7 bases and the J gene end by 3 bases; junction bases not matched to a gene: 12. This CDR3 comprises 16 residues. CDR3 residues: CASTDHPDRVNQPQHF. The CDR3 DNA reads TGTGCCAGCACCGACCATCCTGACAGGGTCAATCAGCCCCAGCATTTT.

This clone appeared a few times. The chain recombines TRBV20-1 with TRBJ2-7, with TRBD1 identical over 9 bases. The CDR3 sequence is 13 residues long. Germline V lookup: CDR1 DFQATT, CDR2 SNEGSKA (reference sequence). J lost 2 bases, V lost 5 bases, and 4 bases had no gene match. Here the CDR3 DNA reads TGCAGTGCTCTCAGACAGGGGGCCTACGAGCAGTACTTC. Its translation: CSALRQGAYEQYF.

V and J are TRBV19 and TRBJ1-2, with 7 positions matching TRBD1. The CDR3 covers 12 residues. Germline CDR1 and CDR2: LNHDA and SQIVND (reference sequence). The trim removed 8 bases at V and 1 base at J, leaving 1 base unmatched. DNA for the CDR3: TGTGCCAGTTGGGACAGTAACTATGGCTACACCTTC. Translated: CASWDSNYGYTF. The variable domain in full, completed from reference TRBV19 and TRBJ1-2, reads DGGITQSPKYLFRKEGQNVTLSCEQNLNHDAMYWYRQDPGQGLRLIYYSQIVNDFQKGDIAEGYSVSREKKESFPLTVTSAQKNPTAFYLCASWDSNYGYTFGSGTRLTVV.

In its sample, this clone ranks as medium-sized. This rearrangement joins TRBV6-2 or TRBV6-3 to TRBJ2-7; tentatively, D is TRBD1 or TRBD2 (6 bases each). Deletions cut 0 bases from V and 2 bases from J, with 11 bases between. The CDR3 runs 15 residues. Germline CDR1 reads MNHEY; CDR2 reads SVGEGT. The CDR3 region is CASSYSEGEAYEQYF. DNA for the CDR3: TGTGCCAGCAGTTACTCAGAGGGGGAGGCCTACGAGCAGTACTTC.

Comment on this clone: This sequence may be a read error, since a much larger clone differs from it by one base. This CDR3 is missing its conserved last phenylalanine or tryptophan, likely due to a read error. The chain is built from TRBV30 and TRBJ1-1; D unresolved. Germline V gives CDR1 GTSNPN, CDR2 SVGIG (reference sequence). CDR3 length: 12 amino acids. Trimming removed 3 bases at V and 6 bases at J, with 11 bases between. The chain's CDR3 is CAWRTPGAEAFS. CDR3 coding DNA: TGTGCCTGGAGAACACCCGGGGCTGAAGCTTTCTCT.

This clone was counted ten times or more. The V call is TRBV14, the J call TRBJ1-4, with D perhaps matching TRBD1 (5 bases). V was pared by 5 bases and J by 8 bases, with 18 bases between. Germline CDR1 reads SGHDN; CDR2 reads FVKESK. The CDR3 is 15 amino acids. The CDR3 sequence: CASSKTGRGEEKLFF. CDR3 in DNA: TGTGCCAGCAGCAAAACAGGACGAGGCGAAGAAAAACTGTTTTTT.

The table lists this clone with many counts. The chain uses TRBV7-3 and TRBJ2-1, with 10 bases identical to TRBD2. Germline CDR1 SGHTA, CDR2 FQGTGA. CDR3 size: 19 residues. V lost 0 bases, J lost 3 bases, and 11 bases stayed unmatched. The DNA of the CDR3 is TGTGCCAGCAGCTTAACTGGAGGCGCGGCTAGCGGGGGCTACAATGAGCAGTTCTTC. Its protein is CASSLTGGAASGGYNEQFF.

This clone was detected many times. V usage is TRBV29-1 and J usage is TRBJ2-7; 11 bases line up with TRBD2. The germline CDR1 and CDR2 sequences are SQVTM and ANQGSEA. The CDR3 contains 14 residues. V lost 2 bases to trimming and J lost 7 bases; unmatched junction nucleotides: 7. The CDR3: CSVETGTSGGEQYF. The CDR3 DNA follows: TGCAGCGTTGAAACCGGGACTAGCGGAGGGGAGCAGTACTTC.

This clone was recorded many times. CDR3 bases: TGTGCCAGCAGTTTCCCGGGGGCTTTCTTT. As protein: CASSFPGAFF. V gene TRBV6-1 combines with J gene TRBJ1-1; no definite D call. This CDR3 is 10 amino acids long. Germline V gene sequence: CDR1 MNHNS, CDR2 SASEGT. With 5 bases removed from V and 11 bases from J, the gap between germline ends came to 9 bases.

In the case of this clone: A much larger clone lies a single base off, so this may be a read error. This chain joins TRBV18 and TRBJ1-6; D unresolved. CDR1 is KGHSH and CDR2 is LQKENI in the germline V gene. The CDR3 spans 16 residues. The CDR3 DNA follows: TGTGCCATCTCACCTTCGCAGGCGTTTGGGAATTCACCCCTCCACTTT. Its protein product is CAISPSQAFGNSPLHF.

This clone was found many times. The chain links TRBV15 to TRBJ1-1; D ambiguous. The CDR3 contains 15 residues. Germline CDR1 reads LNHNV; CDR2 reads YYDKDF (reference sequence). Deletions cut 1 base from V and 0 bases from J, with 9 bases between. CDR3 protein: CATSRAGSMNTEAFF. The CDR3 DNA follows: TGTGCCACCAGCAGAGCCGGGAGCATGAACACTGAAGCTTTCTTT.

This clone was detected ten times or more. This sequence joins TRBV18 and TRBJ2-7, with D perhaps matching TRBD2 (5 bases). The V gene lost 6 bases and the J gene lost 0 bases, with 18 bases spanning the gap. The CDR3 is 16 residues long. Germline loops: CDR1 KGHSH, CDR2 LQKENI. CDR3 in amino acids: CASSLLPGSSSYEQYF. The CDR3 bases are TGTGCCAGCTCCCTTTTACCGGGAAGTAGCTCCTACGAGCAGTACTTC. The full variable domain, completed using reference TRBV18 and TRBJ2-7, is NAGVMQNPRHLVRRRGQEARLRCSPMKGHSHVYWYRQLPEEGLKFMVYLQKENIIDESGMPKERFSAEFPKEGPSILRIQQVVRGDSAAYFCASSLLPGSSSYEQYFGPGTRLTVT.

Relative to its sample, this clone is medium-sized. The genes are TRBV6-1 and TRBJ2-1; 14 nucleotides agree with TRBD2. V lost 6 bases to trimming and J lost 7 bases; unmatched junction nucleotides: 5. The CDR3 is 15 amino acids. The V gene's germline CDR1 is MNHNS and CDR2 SASEGT. The CDR3 DNA reads TGTGCCAGCAGATTGACTAGCGGGAGGGCGAATGAGCAGTTCTTC. It is translated as CASRLTSGRANEQFF.

This clone has only a few counts. This may arise from a read error, as a much more abundant clone is one base away. As the CDR3 is not closed by the conserved phenylalanine or tryptophan, this likely results from a read error. The rearrangement uses TRBV30 and TRBJ1-1; D is uncertain. This CDR3 spans 12 amino acids. Trimming cost V 5 bases and J 11 bases, with 18 bases left between them. In germline, CDR1 is GTSNPN, CDR2 SVGIG (reference sequence). The CDR3 here is CAWSSRPHGAFS. The CDR3 nucleotides read TGTGCCTGGTCAAGCCGGCCCCACGGCGCTTTCTCT.

The rearrangement joins TRBV7-2 to TRBJ2-7; D ambiguous. V lost 4 bases, J lost 3 bases, and 16 bases lay in between. The CDR3 is 15 amino acids. Germline CDR1 is SGHTA and CDR2 is FQGNSA. The CDR3 coding sequence is TGTGCCAGCAGCTCCCTGTACAGCCCACGCTACGAGCAGTACTTC. Its protein product is CASSSLYSPRYEQYF.

This clone was counted only a few times. This chain joins TRBV18 and TRBJ1-1, with a tentative D call TRBD1 (5 bases). Trimming removed 4 bases at V and 3 bases at J, with 12 bases between. Germline CDR1 KGHSH, CDR2 LQKENI. The CDR3 consists of 14 residues. The CDR3 DNA reads TGTGCCAGCTCACGGGGGTCCGCCGACACTGAAGCTTTCTTT. It translates to CASSRGSADTEAFF. Full variable domain (remainder filled in from reference TRBV18 and TRBJ1-1): NAGVMQNPRHLVRRRGQEARLRCSPMKGHSHVYWYRQLPEEGLKFMVYLQKENIIDESGMPKERFSAEFPKEGPSILRIQQVVRGDSAAYFCASSRGSADTEAFFGQGTRLTVV.

This clone was picked up a small number of times. The rearrangement uses TRBV6-1 and TRBJ1-2, with TRBD1 identical over 8 bases. Germline CDR1 and CDR2: MNHNS and SASEGT. After removal of 4 bases from V and 7 bases from J, the junction contained 5 bases not matched to a gene. The CDR3 length is 13 residues. CDR3 residues: CASSVSDRVGYTF. The CDR3 nucleotides are TGTGCCAGCAGTGTCTCGGACAGGGTTGGCTACACCTTC.

This clone was seen only a few times. V and J are TRBV6-2 or TRBV6-3 and TRBJ1-4; 8 bases are a match to TRBD1. Germline V CDR1 and CDR2: MNHEY, SVGEGT. J lost 8 bases, V lost 6 bases, and 11 bases had no gene match. The CDR3 length is 15 residues. CDR3 region: CASSGPGTGQEKLFF. For the CDR3, the DNA is TGTGCCAGCAGCGGACCTGGGACAGGTCAGGAAAAACTGTTTTTT.

This clone has a count of ten or more. The chain uses TRBV7-9 and TRBJ1-1, with a tentative D call TRBD1 (5 bases). CDR1 SEHNR and CDR2 FQNEAQ come from the germline V gene (reference sequence). The CDR3 loop spans 13 amino acids. The V end lost 10 bases, the J end lost 2 bases, and 14 bases lay between the germline ends. This CDR3 reads CATKMGRNTEAFF. The DNA of the CDR3 is TGTGCCACCAAAATGGGACGTAACACTGAAGCTTTCTTT. Combining the CDR3 with reference TRBV7-9 and TRBJ1-1 gives the whole variable domain DTGVSQNPRHKITKRGQNVTFRCDPISEHNRLYWYRQTLGQGPEFLTYFQNEAQLEKSRLLSDRFSAERPKGSFSTLEIQRTEQGDSAMYLCATKMGRNTEAFFGQGTRLTVV.

There are many counts of this clone. The chain combines TRBV29-1 with TRBJ1-1, with a weak D call TRBD1 (5 bases). There are 15 residues in the CDR3. Germline V gene sequence: CDR1 SQVTM, CDR2 ANQGSEA. Trimming took off 4 bases at V and 6 bases at J, with 21 bases between the two ends. CDR3: CSVGFSGGKRAEAFF. The CDR3 nucleotides read TGCAGCGTTGGATTCTCGGGGGGGAAAAGGGCTGAAGCTTTCTTT.

This clone was observed at least ten times. The chain has TRBV4-2 and TRBJ1-1; perhaps TRBD1 as D (5 bases). Germline-derived CDR1 and CDR2 are LGHNA and YNFKEQ. V lost 4 bases to trimming and J lost 0 bases, with 21 bases between them. The CDR3 consists of 18 residues. This chain's CDR3 is CASSLPMGLDGMNTEAFF. For the CDR3, the DNA is TGTGCCAGCAGCCTCCCAATGGGGCTAGACGGCATGAACACTGAAGCTTTCTTT.

This clone was seen repeatedly, ten times or more. The chain recombines TRBV9 with TRBJ2-7; 7 nucleotides line up with TRBD2. CDR1 and CDR2 (germline): SGDLS, YYNGEE. The CDR3 covers 16 residues. V lost 1 base and J lost 2; bases outside the gene matches: 9. CDR3 amino acids: CASSVTSAYPPYEQYF. The CDR3 region has the DNA TGTGCCAGCAGCGTAACTAGCGCTTATCCCCCCTACGAGCAGTACTTC.